This section outlines one T cell receptor (beta chain) sequence together with its context. The antigen remains unidentified. The sample belongs to a study of CD4 T cells in relation to SARS-CoV-2 and coronaviruses. Overall study: Shared crossreactive spike epitopes were mapped to their HLA restriction.

Using immunoSEQ multiplex PCR, the repertoire was profiled, and TCRdb retains in-frame clones only, with some absent. This table holds 20,000 to 25,000 clones, roughly 62% found once. Unexposed donor CD4+ T cells date from about 2011-2019, before the COVID-19 pandemic. After more than eight days of culture, CD4+ T cells were isolated. Unexposed-donor CD4+ T cells were probed with SARS-CoV-2 S/N and four cold-coronavirus spikes, cells permitting. Per germline, CDR1 ENHRY and CDR2 SYGVKD. There are 12 residues in the CDR3. Sequenced material: CD4+ T cells from PBMCs, cultured in vitro. The TCR was taken from a human donor in good health. The V and J genes are TRBV10-3 and TRBJ2-3; no clear D gene. The chain's CDR3 is CPHSTGADTQYF. For the CDR3, the DNA is TGTCCGCACTCAACGGGCGCAGATACGCAGTATTTT.